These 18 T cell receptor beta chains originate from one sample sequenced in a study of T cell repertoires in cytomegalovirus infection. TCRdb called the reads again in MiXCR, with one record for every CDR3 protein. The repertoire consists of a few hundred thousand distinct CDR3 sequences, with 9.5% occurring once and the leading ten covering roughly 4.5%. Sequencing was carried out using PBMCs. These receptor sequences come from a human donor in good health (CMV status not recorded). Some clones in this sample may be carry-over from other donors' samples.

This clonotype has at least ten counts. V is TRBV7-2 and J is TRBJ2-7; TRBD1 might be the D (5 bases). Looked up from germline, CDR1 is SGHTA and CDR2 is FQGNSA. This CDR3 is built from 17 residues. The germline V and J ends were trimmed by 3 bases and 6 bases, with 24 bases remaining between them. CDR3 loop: CASSFTVRAEGPGEQYF. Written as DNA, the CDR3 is TGTGCCAGCAGCTTTACTGTCAGGGCAGAAGGGCCCGGCGAGCAGTACTTC.

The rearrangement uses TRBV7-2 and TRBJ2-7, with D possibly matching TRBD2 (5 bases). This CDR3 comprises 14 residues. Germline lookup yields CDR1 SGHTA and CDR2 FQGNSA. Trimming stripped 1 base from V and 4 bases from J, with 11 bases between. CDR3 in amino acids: CASSLGTGIYEQYF. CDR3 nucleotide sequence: TGTGCCAGCAGCTTAGGAACCGGGATTTACGAGCAGTACTTC.

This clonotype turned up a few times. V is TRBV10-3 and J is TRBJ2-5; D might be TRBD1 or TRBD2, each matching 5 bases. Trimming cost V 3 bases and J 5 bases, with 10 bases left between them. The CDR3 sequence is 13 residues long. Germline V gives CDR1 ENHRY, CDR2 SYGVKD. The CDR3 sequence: CAISDREMETQYF. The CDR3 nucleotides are TGTGCCATCAGTGACAGGGAGATGGAGACCCAGTACTTC.

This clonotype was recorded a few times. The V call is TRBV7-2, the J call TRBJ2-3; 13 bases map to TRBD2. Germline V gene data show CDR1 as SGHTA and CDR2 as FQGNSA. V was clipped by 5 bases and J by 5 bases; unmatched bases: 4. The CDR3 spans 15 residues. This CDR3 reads CASSQTSGGQDTQYF. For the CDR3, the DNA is TGTGCCAGCAGCCAGACTAGCGGGGGGCAAGATACGCAGTATTTT.

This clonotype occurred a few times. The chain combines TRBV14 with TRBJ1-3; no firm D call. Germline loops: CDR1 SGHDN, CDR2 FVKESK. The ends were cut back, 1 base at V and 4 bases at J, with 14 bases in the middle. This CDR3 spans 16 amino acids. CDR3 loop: CASSQGWHSSGNTIYF. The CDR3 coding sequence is TGTGCCAGCAGCCAAGGATGGCACTCCAGCGGAAACACCATATATTTT.

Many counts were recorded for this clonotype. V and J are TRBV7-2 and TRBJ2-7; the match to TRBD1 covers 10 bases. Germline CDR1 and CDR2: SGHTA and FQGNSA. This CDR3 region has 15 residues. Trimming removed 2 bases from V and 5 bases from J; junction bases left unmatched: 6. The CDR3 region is CASSLTGQGIHEQYF. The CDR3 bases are TGTGCCAGCAGCTTAACGGGACAGGGGATCCACGAGCAGTACTTC.

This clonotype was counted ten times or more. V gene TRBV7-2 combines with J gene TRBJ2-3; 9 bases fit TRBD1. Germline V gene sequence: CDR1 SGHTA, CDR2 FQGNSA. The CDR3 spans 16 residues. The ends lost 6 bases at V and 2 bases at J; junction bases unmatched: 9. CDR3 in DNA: TGTGCCAGCAGGGTCTACAGGGGGCTGAACACAGATACGCAGTATTTT. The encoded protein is CASRVYRGLNTDTQYF.

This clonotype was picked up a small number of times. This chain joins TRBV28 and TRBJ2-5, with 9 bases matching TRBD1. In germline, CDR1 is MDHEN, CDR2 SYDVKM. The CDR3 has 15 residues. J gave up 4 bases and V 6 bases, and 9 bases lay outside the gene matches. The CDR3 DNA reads TGTGCCAGCAGAACCCCGGGACAGGGAGGAGAGACCCAGTACTTC. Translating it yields CASRTPGQGGETQYF. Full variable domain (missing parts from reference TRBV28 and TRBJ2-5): DVKVTQSSRYLVKRTGEKVFLECVQDMDHENMFWYRQDPGLGLRLIYFSYDVKMKEKGDIPEGYSVSREKKERFSLILESASTNQTSMYLCASRTPGQGGETQYFGPGTRLLVL.

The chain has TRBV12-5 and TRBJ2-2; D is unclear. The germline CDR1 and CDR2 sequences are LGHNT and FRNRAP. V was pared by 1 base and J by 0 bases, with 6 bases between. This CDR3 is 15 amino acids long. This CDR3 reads CASGLDLANTGELFF. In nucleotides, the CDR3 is TGTGCTAGTGGTTTGGACCTGGCGAACACCGGGGAGCTGTTTTTT. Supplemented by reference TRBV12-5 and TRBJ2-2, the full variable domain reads DARVTQTPRHKVTEMGQEVTMRCQPILGHNTVFWYRQTMMQGLELLAYFRNRAPLDDSGMPKDRFSAEMPDATLATLKIQPSEPRDSAVYFCASGLDLANTGELFFGEGSRLTVL.

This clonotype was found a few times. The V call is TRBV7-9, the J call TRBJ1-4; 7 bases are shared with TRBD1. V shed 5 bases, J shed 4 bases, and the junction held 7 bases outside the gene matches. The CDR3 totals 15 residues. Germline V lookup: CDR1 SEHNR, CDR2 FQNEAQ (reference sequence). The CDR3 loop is CASSQGDSNNEKLFF. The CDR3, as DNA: TGTGCCAGCAGCCAGGGGGACTCCAATAATGAAAAACTGTTTTTT.

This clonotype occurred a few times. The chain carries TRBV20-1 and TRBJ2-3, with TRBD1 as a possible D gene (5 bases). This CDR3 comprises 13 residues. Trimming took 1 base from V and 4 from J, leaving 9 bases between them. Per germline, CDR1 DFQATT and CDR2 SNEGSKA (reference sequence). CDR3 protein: CSARGRAPDTQYF. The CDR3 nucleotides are TGCAGTGCTAGAGGCAGGGCCCCAGATACGCAGTATTTT.

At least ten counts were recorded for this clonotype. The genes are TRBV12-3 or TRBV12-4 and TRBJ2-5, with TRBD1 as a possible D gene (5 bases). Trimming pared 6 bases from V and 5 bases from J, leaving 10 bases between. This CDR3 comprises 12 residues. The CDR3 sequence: CASSRVVETQYF. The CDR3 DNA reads TGTGCCAGCAGCAGGGTAGTGGAGACCCAGTACTTC.

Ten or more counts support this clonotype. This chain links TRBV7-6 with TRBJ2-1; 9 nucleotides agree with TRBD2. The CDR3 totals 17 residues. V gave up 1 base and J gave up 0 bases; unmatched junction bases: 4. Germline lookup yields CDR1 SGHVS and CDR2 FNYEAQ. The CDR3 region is CASSLGTSAISYNEQFF. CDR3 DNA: TGTGCCAGCAGCTTAGGGACTAGCGCTATCTCCTACAATGAGCAGTTCTTC.

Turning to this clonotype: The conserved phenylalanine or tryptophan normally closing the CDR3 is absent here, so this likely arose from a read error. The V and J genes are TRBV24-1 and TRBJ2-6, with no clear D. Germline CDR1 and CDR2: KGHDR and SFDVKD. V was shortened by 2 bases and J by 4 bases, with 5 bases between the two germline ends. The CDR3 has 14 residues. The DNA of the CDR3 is TGTGCCACCAGTGATTATCCCGGGGCCAACGTCCTGACTCTC. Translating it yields CATSDYPGANVLTL.

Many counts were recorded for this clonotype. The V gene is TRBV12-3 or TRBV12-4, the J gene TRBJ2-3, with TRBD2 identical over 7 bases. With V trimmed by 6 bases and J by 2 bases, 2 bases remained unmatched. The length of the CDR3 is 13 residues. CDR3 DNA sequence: TGTGCCAGCAGACGGGGGGACACAGATACGCAGTATTTT. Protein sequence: CASRRGDTDTQYF.

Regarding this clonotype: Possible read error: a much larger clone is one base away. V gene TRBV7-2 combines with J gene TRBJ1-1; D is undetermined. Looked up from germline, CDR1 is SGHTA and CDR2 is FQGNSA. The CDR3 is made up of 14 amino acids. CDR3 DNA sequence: TGTGCCAGCAGCTTAGGCCGGGCGAACACTGAAGATTTCTTT. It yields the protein CASSLGRANTEDFF.

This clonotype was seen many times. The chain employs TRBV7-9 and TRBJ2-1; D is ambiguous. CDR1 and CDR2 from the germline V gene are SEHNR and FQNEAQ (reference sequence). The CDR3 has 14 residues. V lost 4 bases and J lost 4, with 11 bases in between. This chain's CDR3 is CASSSFHMYNEQFF. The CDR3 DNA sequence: TGTGCCAGCAGCTCATTCCACATGTACAATGAGCAGTTCTTC. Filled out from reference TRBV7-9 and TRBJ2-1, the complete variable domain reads DTGVSQNPRHKITKRGQNVTFRCDPISEHNRLYWYRQTLGQGPEFLTYFQNEAQLEKSRLLSDRFSAERPKGSFSTLEIQRTEQGDSAMYLCASSSFHMYNEQFFGPGTRLTVL.

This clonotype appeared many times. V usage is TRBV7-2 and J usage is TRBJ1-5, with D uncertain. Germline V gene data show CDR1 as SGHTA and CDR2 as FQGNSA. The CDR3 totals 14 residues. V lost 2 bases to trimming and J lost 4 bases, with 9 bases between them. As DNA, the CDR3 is TGTGCCAGCAGCTTATCGAAAGGGAATCAGCCCCAGCATTTT. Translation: CASSLSKGNQPQHF.